This TCR beta chain was sequenced for a study of blood T cell repertoires in COVID-19 (dated by TCRdb to 2019 to 2021). At the level of the whole study: The collaborator samples originated in the United States, Italy and Spain and spanned the acute and convalescent phases of COVID-19. The prospective study material was composed of cDNA or gDNA derived from T cells, B-cell-depleted T cells, or PBMCs. The dataset comprised deeply sampled blood TCRbeta repertoires from subjects exposed to, actively infected with, or recovered from COVID-19. A freely available public database, intended as a resource for researchers studying the immune response to SARS-CoV-2, is where the repertoires were released. The samples were drawn from the first 160 participants of the ongoing ImmuneRACE study and from over 950 subjects provided by 6 global collaborators. Sample metadata almost always included a de-identified subject ID, COVID-19 status, age in years and sex. Where available, HLA class I and class II types were taken from metadata supplied by the sample provider and were not determined by assay-based typing.

Results the study describes overall, beyond this receptor: The amount of clinical and demographic metadata varied by source and participant and was provided uncurated.

Participants in the prospective study were enrolled through a virtual design, were aged roughly 18 to 95 years, and lived in roughly 24 United States geographic areas. To assign participants to cohorts, the prospective study relied on clinical history that participants themselves reported in a screening survey and a study questionnaire. Exposed participants had been in contact, within 2 weeks of entering the study, with a person who had a PCR-confirmed or clinician-diagnosed case of COVID-19. Mobile phlebotomists in the prospective study collected whole blood, serum and a nasopharyngeal or oropharyngeal swab from every participant. Participants in the prospective study had the option to provide additional blood draws and questionnaires over an approximately 2-month period. Blood samples from the prospective study were shipped frozen or at room temperature prior to DNA extraction. TCRbeta CDR3 regions were amplified from genomic DNA by means of the immunoSEQ Assay, a bias-controlled multiplex PCR. In the paper's pipeline: Within the assay, amplification of reference gene primers was used to estimate how many nucleated cells each sample contained. To quantify the absolute abundance of each unique TCRbeta CDR3 rearrangement, sequence reads were collapsed and filtered. Productive Simpson clonality was computed per sample as the square root of Simpson's diversity index over productive rearrangements. TCRdb mirrors the immuneACCESS table, restricted to in-frame sequences. Some clones are absent from its copies; in checked studies, under half trace to an unresolved V gene, and the reason for the others is unknown. The D gene and trimming were derived from the DNA, and the V and J assignments and clone size from that table. The sample table contains fewer than 350,000 clones; only one count was recorded for around 85% of them. 1.5% to 2% of the sample belongs to the ten largest clones.

To note about this clone: This receptor's antigen is unknown. Base qualities were left out, and no much larger clone turns up one base away.

Based on the germline V gene, the CDR1 and CDR2 sequences are KGHDR and SFDVKD. Spanning cysteine to phenylalanine, the CDR3 consists of 15 amino acids. Only CDR3 DNA remains: 45 bases, in frame from the first base. V has 3 bases trimmed and J has 0 bases trimmed; junction bases matching no gene number 4. The sequencing input was PBMCs or T cells enriched from blood (not recorded which). Recombination joined TRBV24-1 with TRBJ2-7, with TRBD2 matching 7 junction bases. The TCR was taken from a woman younger than 45 who had been exposed to COVID-19. The DNA sequence is as follows: TGTGCCACCAGTGATCCACGGACTAGCTCCTACGAGCAGTACTTC. This is translated as CATSDPRTSSYEQYF.